This T cell receptor beta chain stems from a study of control samples from healthy donors and cancer patients. The CDR3 covers 14 residues. Trimming shortened V by 3 bases and J by 4 bases, and 12 bases separated the two germline ends. CDR1 and CDR2 (germline): MDHEN, SYDVKM. This table comes from immunoSEQ multiplex PCR, and its TCRdb copy is limited to in-frame clones, with some not included. The sample consists of approximately 150,000 clones, under 95% of them appearing once. The sample comprised blood. The receptor comes from a man younger than 35 in good health. V and J are TRBV28 and TRBJ1-1; D is possibly TRBD1 (6 bases). CDR3 region: CASSLSRGGTEAFF. As DNA, the CDR3 is TGTGCCAGCAGTTTGAGCAGGGGAGGCACTGAAGCTTTCTTT.